This T cell receptor beta chain was retrieved from a study of response to subunit inactivated influenza vaccine. Study-wide results and limits: That few new T cells are recruited by each seasonal influenza vaccination was the authors' suggestion.

Via MiXCR, TCRdb re-called the RT-PCR reads, giving one row per CDR3 protein. The sample records 400,000 to 650,000 distinct CDR3 sequences, around 7.7% being singletons. The CDR3 runs to 14 residues. V was trimmed by 4 bases and J by 5 bases, leaving 16 bases between them. The V gene's germline CDR1 is DFQATT and CDR2 SNEGSKA (reference sequence). Comments on this clonotype: Antigen specificity is unknown.

The sequence was obtained from a man between 50 and 69 years old who received an inactivated influenza vaccine. Sequencing used PBMCs from blood, obtained 23 to 25 months after vaccination. The J gene is TRBJ2-3, the V gene TRBV20-1; D may be TRBD2 (7 bases). The CDR3, as DNA: TGCAGTGCTATAAAACGGGGGGCTGGAGATACGCAGTATTTT. It is translated as CSAIKRGAGDTQYF.